The rows below give T cell receptor beta chains drawn from one sample of a study of response to subunit inactivated influenza vaccine. TCRdb itself ran the RT-PCR reads through MiXCR, one entry per CDR3 protein. The sample records around 540,000 distinct CDR3 sequences, roughly 12% being singletons. Source: PBMCs from blood, taken on the day of vaccination. The receptors come from a man between 45 and 60 years old who received an inactivated influenza vaccine. The CDR3 runs from the conserved cysteine through the conserved F or W. Each record gives: V gene, CDR3 length, J gene, CDR3 protein.

TRBV25-1	12	TRBJ1-1	CASSRAGPEAFF
TRBV7-8	12	TRBJ2-5	CASSLWGEAQYF
TRBV10-3	12	TRBJ2-2	CAIGRGTGELFF
TRBV29-1	18	TRBJ2-3	CSVVGRGGRASSTDTQYF
TRBV6-5	14	TRBJ2-1	CASSLGLGGGEQFF
TRBV7-2	15	TRBJ1-6	CASSLGGVGSSPLHF
TRBV20-1	18	TRBJ2-5	CSARPGTVSGRAQETQYF
TRBV6-1	14	TRBJ1-2	CASSERQGGRGYTF
TRBV29-1	12	TRBJ1-5	CSAGYSNQPQHF
TRBV29-1	13	TRBJ1-1	CSVPGIMNTEAFF
TRBV21-1	14	TRBJ2-4	CASSKLTTFSIQYF
TRBV12-3/TRBV12-4	13	TRBJ2-5	CASSPRTGGTQYF
TRBV28	16	TRBJ1-1	CASSAATGQMNTEAFF
TRBV29-1	13	TRBJ2-2	CSVGWDRTGELFF
TRBV7-9	15	TRBJ2-2	CASSIGQSNTGELFF
TRBV28	13	TRBJ2-2	CAARTGNTGELFF
TRBV9	16	TRBJ2-2	CASSVEGGGSTGELFF
TRBV19	16	TRBJ2-1	CASSDPGQLLYNEQFF
TRBV5-1	16	TRBJ2-5	CASSLAGTGGQETQYF
TRBV28	15	TRBJ2-5	CASRPTSGGSETQYF
TRBV3-1	15	TRBJ2-7	CASSPLGTSAYEQYF
TRBV20-1	13	TRBJ2-5	CSARETLMGTQYF
TRBV28	17	TRBJ2-3	CASSFLGLAGLTDTQYF
TRBV29-1	13	TRBJ2-1	CSVGARGNNEQFF
TRBV18	13	TRBJ2-7	CASSPGYSYEQYF
TRBV28	14	TRBJ2-7	CASRPGQRSYEQYF
TRBV2	16	TRBJ2-3	CASPGGLAGRTDTQYF
TRBV3-1	12	TRBJ2-7	CASSRRSYEQYF
TRBV20-1	12	TRBJ2-7	CSTRSNEYEQYF
TRBV6-5	17	TRBJ2-7	CASSYPLTSGRAYEQYF
TRBV10-3	12	TRBJ1-1	CAIRGQYTEAFF
TRBV18	13	TRBJ2-5	CASSRQDQETQYF
TRBV5-1	14	TRBJ1-4	CASSRGGGEEKLFF
TRBV20-1	13	TRBJ2-5	CSASRGQGETQYF
TRBV7-9	13	TRBJ2-1	CASSPISQSEQFF
TRBV20-1	13	TRBJ2-2	CSARGQLAGELFF
TRBV7-2	15	TRBJ1-1	CASSWYRDRVTEAFF
TRBV6-1	14	TRBJ1-1	CASGLGQRRTEAFF
TRBV12-3/TRBV12-4	15	TRBJ1-4	CASSYRDRESEKLFF
TRBV27	15	TRBJ2-2	CASSPGGQGIGELFF
TRBV7-2	14	TRBJ2-7	CASSGQGEGYEQYF
TRBV6-2/TRBV6-3	13	TRBJ1-2	CASSWGDTYGYTF
TRBV7-9	16	TRBJ2-1	CASSARLAGDFDEQFF
TRBV11-2	15	TRBJ2-1	CASSETGGAYNEQFF
TRBV20-1	13	TRBJ2-5	CSSSREAKETQYF
TRBV29-1	14	TRBJ2-7	CSVSTPKSSYEQYF
TRBV3-1	15	TRBJ2-6	CASSQVGYGANVLTF
TRBV7-8	16	TRBJ2-4	CASSLVPAPAKNIQYF